The 4 T cell receptor beta chains given below trace back to one sample, sequenced in a study of T cell responses to AZD1222 COVID-19 vaccine. Only in-frame clones appear in the TCRdb table, and some are missing; sequencing was by immunoSEQ multiplex PCR. This sample carries under 150,000 clones, around 83% of them seen once, and the ten largest clones take about 25%. Sequencing used peripheral blood, obtained 28 days after the second AZD1222 dose. These TCRs come from an adult who received the AZD1222 COVID-19 vaccine.

The V call is TRBV7-2, the J call TRBJ2-2, with D possibly matching TRBD1 (5 bases). Trimming took off 1 base at V and 1 base at J, with 16 bases between the two ends. The germline CDR1 and CDR2 sequences are SGHTA and FQGNSA. This CDR3 is 18 amino acids long. Here the CDR3 reads CASSLEGSNGRNTGELFF. The CDR3 DNA follows: TGTGCCAGCAGCTTAGAGGGGTCAAATGGACGGAACACCGGGGAGCTGTTTTTT.

This chain links TRBV3-1 (or the pseudogene TRBV3-2) with TRBJ2-2, with no clear D. V dropped 0 bases and J dropped 4 bases, with 6 bases sitting between them. CDR1 is LGHDT, CDR2 YNNKEL, per germline (reference sequence). The CDR3 extends over 14 amino acids. This CDR3 reads CASSQEVATGELFF. DNA of the CDR3: TGTGCCAGCAGCCAAGAGGTTGCCACCGGGGAGCTGTTTTTT.

The chain is built from TRBV29-1 and TRBJ2-3, with 7 bases identical to TRBD1. The length of the CDR3 is 12 residues. J was trimmed by 6 bases and V by 7 bases; bases with no gene match: 7. Per germline, CDR1 SQVTM and CDR2 ANQGSEA. CDR3 in DNA: TGCAGCGGCAAACAGGGGATGGATACGCAGTATTTT. This sequence encodes CSGKQGMDTQYF.

The chain carries TRBV6-6 and TRBJ2-1, with D possibly matching TRBD1 (5 bases). The V and J ends lost 0 bases and 3 bases respectively, with 6 bases between them. CDR3 length: 14 amino acids. The V gene's germline CDR1 is MNHNY and CDR2 SVGAGI (reference sequence). CDR3 coding DNA: TGTGCCAGCAGTTACTCGACAGTCTACAATGAGCAGTTCTTC. Translating it yields CASSYSTVYNEQFF.